This record looks at one T cell receptor beta chain sequence and its context. Naive CD8 cells lacked CD45RO and underwent positive selection for CCR7, leaving out terminally differentiated effector memory CD45RA+ cells. Each donor was a Caucasian adult residing in Nashville, Tennessee. These data are taken from a study of shared clonotypes between healthy human individuals. The repertoire was sequenced with immunoSEQ multiplex PCR; TCRdb's copy has only in-frame clones and lacks some. The sample has some 2.1 million clones, 93% seen once. The CDR3 runs to 17 residues. Germline-derived CDR1 and CDR2 are KGHSY and FQNENV. Between the trimmed V and J ends, which lost 7 bases and 0 bases, there was a span of 19 bases.

The chain employs TRBV16 and TRBJ1-5, with D possibly being TRBD1 (6 bases). The sample consisted of naive CD8+ T cells from PBMCs. The TCR was taken from a man between 18 and 29 years old in good health. Some clones in this sample may be carry-over from other donors' samples. The CDR3 is CASTEPRTGNSNQPQHF. The CDR3 DNA reads as TGTGCCAGCACCGAACCTCGAACAGGGAATAGCAATCAGCCCCAGCATTTT.